This T cell receptor (beta chain) was identified in a study of shared clonotypes between healthy human individuals. Study observations and caveats: Non-shared clonotypes had lower generation probabilities than those shared by all four donors. Larger richness was generally estimated for naive than memory subsets.

Division of CD4+ cells produced a CD45RA+ naive subset and a CD45RA-negative memory subset. In the case of this clone: What it recognizes is unknown.

The authors distributed each subset's genomic DNA evenly over several immunoSEQ plates. TCRdb's copy holds only in-frame clones and misses some; the assay was immunoSEQ multiplex PCR. There are approximately 2.1 million clones in the sample; more than 80% occur only once, and 0.39% lies in the top ten. The V gene's germline CDR1 is SGHKS and CDR2 YYEKEE (reference sequence). The CDR3 has 12 residues. V lost 4 bases to trimming and J lost 5 bases, with 9 bases between them. The clonotype comes from a man aged 18 to 29 in good health. Some clones in this sample may be carry-over from other donors' samples. This chain connects TRBV5-5 to TRBJ1-1; possible D gene TRBD1, 6 bases. Material: naive CD4+ T cells from PBMCs. Subset defined: CD45RA+ positively selected. The CDR3, as DNA: TGTGCCAGCAGCCGAGGGACAACTGAAGCTTTCTTT. Amino acids: CASSRGTTEAFF.